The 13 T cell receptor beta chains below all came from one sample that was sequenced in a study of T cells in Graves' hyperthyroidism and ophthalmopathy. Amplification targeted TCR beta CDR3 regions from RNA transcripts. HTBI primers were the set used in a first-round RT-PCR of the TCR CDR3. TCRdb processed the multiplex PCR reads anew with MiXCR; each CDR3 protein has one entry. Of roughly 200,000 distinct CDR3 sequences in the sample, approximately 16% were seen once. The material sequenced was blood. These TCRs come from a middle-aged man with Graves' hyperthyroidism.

CDR3 DNA: TGTGCCAGCAGTTGGACAGGGTTCGATGAGCAGTTCTTC. It encodes CASSWTGFDEQFF. The rearrangement uses TRBV2 and TRBJ2-1; TRBD1 matches at 8 bases. The V gene end was trimmed by 5 bases and the J gene end by 8 bases; junction bases not matched to a gene: 5. Germline V lookup: CDR1 SNHLY, CDR2 FYNNEI. The CDR3 spans 13 residues.

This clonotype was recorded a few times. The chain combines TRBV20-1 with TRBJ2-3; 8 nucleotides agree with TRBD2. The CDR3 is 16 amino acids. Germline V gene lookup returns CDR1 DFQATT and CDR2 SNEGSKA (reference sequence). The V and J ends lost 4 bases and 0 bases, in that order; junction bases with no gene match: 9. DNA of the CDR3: TGCAGTGCTACACCCTTAGCGGGGCTGAGCACAGATACGCAGTATTTT. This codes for CSATPLAGLSTDTQYF.

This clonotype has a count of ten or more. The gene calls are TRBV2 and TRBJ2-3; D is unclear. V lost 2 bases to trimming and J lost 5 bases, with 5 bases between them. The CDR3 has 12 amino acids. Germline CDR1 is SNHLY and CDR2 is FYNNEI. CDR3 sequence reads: CASSEFRDTQYF. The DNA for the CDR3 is TGTGCCAGCAGTGAATTTCGAGATACGCAGTATTTT.

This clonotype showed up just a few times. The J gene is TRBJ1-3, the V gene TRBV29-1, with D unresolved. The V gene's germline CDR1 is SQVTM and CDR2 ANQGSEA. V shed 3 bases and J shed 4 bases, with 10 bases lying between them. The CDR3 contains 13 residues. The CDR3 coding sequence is TGCAGCGTTGAGATGTGGGGAGGAAACACCATATATTTT. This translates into CSVEMWGGNTIYF. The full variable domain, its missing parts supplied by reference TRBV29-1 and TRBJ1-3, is SAVISQKPSRDICQRGTSLTIQCQVDSQVTMMFWYRQQPGQSLTLIATANQGSEATYESGFVIDKFPISRPNLTFSTLTVSNMSPEDSSIYLCSVEMWGGNTIYFGEGSWLTVV.

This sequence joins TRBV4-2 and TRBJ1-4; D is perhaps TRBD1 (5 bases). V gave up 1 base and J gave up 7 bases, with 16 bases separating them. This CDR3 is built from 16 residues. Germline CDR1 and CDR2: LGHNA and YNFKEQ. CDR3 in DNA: TGTGCCAGCAGCCAAGCAGACGGGGCAGGCGTTGAAAAACTGTTTTTT. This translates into CASSQADGAGVEKLFF.

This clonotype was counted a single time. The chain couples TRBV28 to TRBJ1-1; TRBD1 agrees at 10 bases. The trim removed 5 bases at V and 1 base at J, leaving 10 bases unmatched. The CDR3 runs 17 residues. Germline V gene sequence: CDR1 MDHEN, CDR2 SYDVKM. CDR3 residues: CASSPGTGDAPNTEAFF. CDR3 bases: TGTGCCAGCAGTCCCGGGACAGGGGACGCGCCGAACACTGAAGCTTTCTTT.

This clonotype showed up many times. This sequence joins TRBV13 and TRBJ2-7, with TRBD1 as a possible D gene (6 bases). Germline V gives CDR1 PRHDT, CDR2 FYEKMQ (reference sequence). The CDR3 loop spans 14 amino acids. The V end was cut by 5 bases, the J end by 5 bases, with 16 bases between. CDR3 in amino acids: CASSPQGFVHEQYF. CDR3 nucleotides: TGTGCCAGCAGCCCACAGGGATTCGTCCACGAGCAGTACTTC. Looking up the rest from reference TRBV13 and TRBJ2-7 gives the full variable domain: AAGVIQSPRHLIKEKRETATLKCYPIPRHDTVYWYQQGPGQDPQFLISFYEKMQSDKGSIPDRFSAQQFSDYHSELNMSSLELGDSALYFCASSPQGFVHEQYFGPGTRLTVT.

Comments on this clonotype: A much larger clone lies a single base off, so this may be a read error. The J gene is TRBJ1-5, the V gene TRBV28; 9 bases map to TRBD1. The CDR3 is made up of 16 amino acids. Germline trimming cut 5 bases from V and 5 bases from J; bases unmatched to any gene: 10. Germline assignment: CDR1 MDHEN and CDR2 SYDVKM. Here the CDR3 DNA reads TGTGCCAGCAGTGACCCTGGACAGGGGAGTTATCAGCCCCAGCATTTT. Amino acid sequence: CASSDPGQGSYQPQHF.

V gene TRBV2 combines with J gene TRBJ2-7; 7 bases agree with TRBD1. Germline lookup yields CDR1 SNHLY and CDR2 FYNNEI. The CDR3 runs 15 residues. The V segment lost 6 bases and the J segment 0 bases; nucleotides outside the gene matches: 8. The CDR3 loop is CASSPNRDSSYEQYF. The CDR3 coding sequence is TGTGCCAGCAGCCCGAACAGGGACAGCTCCTACGAGCAGTACTTC.

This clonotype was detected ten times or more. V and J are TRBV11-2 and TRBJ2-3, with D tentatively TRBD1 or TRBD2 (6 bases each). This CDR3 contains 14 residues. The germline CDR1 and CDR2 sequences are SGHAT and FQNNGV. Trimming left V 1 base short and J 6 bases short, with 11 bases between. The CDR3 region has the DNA TGTGCCAGCAGCTTAGCGGGGGCGGGGGATACGCAGTATTTT. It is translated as CASSLAGAGDTQYF.

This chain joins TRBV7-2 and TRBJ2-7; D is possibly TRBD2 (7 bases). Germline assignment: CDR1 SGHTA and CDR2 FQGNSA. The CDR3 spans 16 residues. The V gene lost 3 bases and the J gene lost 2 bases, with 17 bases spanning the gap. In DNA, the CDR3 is TGTGCCAGCAGCTTGGGAGGGCAGGGGACCCCCTACGAGCAGTACTTC. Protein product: CASSLGGQGTPYEQYF. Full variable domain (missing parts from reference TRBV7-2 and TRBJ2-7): GAGVSQSPSNKVTEKGKDVELRCDPISGHTALYWYRQSLGQGLEFLIYFQGNSAPDKSGLPSDRFSAERTGGSVSTLTIQRTQQEDSAVYLCASSLGGQGTPYEQYFGPGTRLTVT.

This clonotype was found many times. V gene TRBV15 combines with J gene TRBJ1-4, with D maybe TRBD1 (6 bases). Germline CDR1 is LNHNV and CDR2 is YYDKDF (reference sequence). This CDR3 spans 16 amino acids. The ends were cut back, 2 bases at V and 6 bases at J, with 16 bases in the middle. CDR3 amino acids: CATSRTWTEGDEKLFF. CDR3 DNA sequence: TGTGCCACCAGCAGAACCTGGACAGAGGGCGATGAAAAACTGTTTTTT.

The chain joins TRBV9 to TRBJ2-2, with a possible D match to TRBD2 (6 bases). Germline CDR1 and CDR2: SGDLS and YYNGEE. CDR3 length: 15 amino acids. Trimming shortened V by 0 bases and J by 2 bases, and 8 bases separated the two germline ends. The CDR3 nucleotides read TGTGCCAGCAGCGTAGACGGGGGAAACACCGGGGAGCTGTTTTTT. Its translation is CASSVDGGNTGELFF.